Listed below are T cell receptor beta chains from one sample, sequenced in a study of T cell responses to AZD1222 COVID-19 vaccine. Measured with immunoSEQ multiplex PCR; TCRdb has only the in-frame clones, and not every one. The sample yields some 110,000 clones, approximately 88% seen once. This specimen consisted of peripheral blood, obtained on day 0 of AZD1222 vaccination. The receptors originated from an adult in good health. The CDR3 runs from the conserved cysteine through the conserved F or W. The order of the fields is J gene, clone size, V gene, D gene, CDR3 DNA, CDR3 protein. A D gene is named only where the DNA matches it firmly. For some rows the clone size is stated as once, few or many, or as a class when expanded; others skip it.

J gene: TRBJ1-5; clone size: -; V gene: TRBV5-5; D gene: -; CDR3 DNA: TGTGCCAGCAGCTTGGACAGGGCTTATCAGCCCCAGCATTTT; CDR3 protein: CASSLDRAYQPQHF
J gene: TRBJ2-7; clone size: -; V gene: TRBV10-3; D gene: -; CDR3 DNA: TGTGCCATCAGTGACAGGGGGGAATTCGACGAGCAGTACTTC; CDR3 protein: CAISDRGEFDEQYF
J gene: TRBJ2-1; clone size: -; V gene: TRBV7-3; D gene: TRBD2; CDR3 DNA: TGTGCCAGCAGCTCAGGGACTAGCGGGGGGGCTTCGCAGTTCTTC; CDR3 protein: CASSSGTSGGASQFF
J gene: TRBJ1-2; clone size: -; V gene: TRBV3-1/TRBV3-2; D gene: -; CDR3 DNA: TGTGCCAGCAGCCATCCCGGGACGGCCTATGGCTACACCTTC; CDR3 protein: CASSHPGTAYGYTF
J gene: TRBJ1-1; clone size: -; V gene: TRBV18; D gene: -; CDR3 DNA: TGTGCCAGCTCACCAACAGGGAACACTGAAGCTTTCTTT; CDR3 protein: CASSPTGNTEAFF
J gene: TRBJ2-3; clone size: -; V gene: TRBV7-3; D gene: TRBD2; CDR3 DNA: TGTGCCAGCAGCTTAAGACTAGCGGGGGCTACAGATACGCAGTATTTT; CDR3 protein: CASSLRLAGATDTQYF
J gene: TRBJ2-5; clone size: -; V gene: TRBV7-3; D gene: TRBD1; CDR3 DNA: TGTGCCAGCAGCCCTACCGGGACAGGGGGGGCCCAGTACTTC; CDR3 protein: CASSPTGTGGAQYF
J gene: TRBJ1-1; clone size: once; V gene: TRBV2; D gene: TRBD1; CDR3 DNA: TGTGCCAGCAGCCTGACAGGGGGGGACACTGAAGCTTTCTTT; CDR3 protein: CASSLTGGDTEAFF
J gene: TRBJ2-4; clone size: once; V gene: TRBV20-1; D gene: -; CDR3 DNA: TGCAGTGCTAGTGGTGCGTCGAAGGAAGTCATTCAGTACTTC; CDR3 protein: CSASGASKEVIQYF
J gene: TRBJ1-5; clone size: -; V gene: TRBV30; D gene: TRBD1; CDR3 DNA: TGTGCCTGCACTGGGAGACAGGGTTTTCAGCCCCAGCATTTT; CDR3 protein: CACTGRQGFQPQHF
J gene: TRBJ1-4; clone size: -; V gene: TRBV3-1/TRBV3-2; D gene: -; CDR3 DNA: TGTGCCAGCAGCACTTCACTTTCAGGGTGGGACGAAAAACTGTTTTTT; CDR3 protein: CASSTSLSGWDEKLFF
J gene: TRBJ2-2; clone size: -; V gene: TRBV11-3; D gene: -; CDR3 DNA: TGTGCCAGCAGCATCCATACCGGGGAGCTGTTTTTT; CDR3 protein: CASSIHTGELFF
J gene: TRBJ2-1; clone size: once; V gene: TRBV10-2; D gene: TRBD2; CDR3 DNA: TGCGCCAGCACCGCGGGGGACTCCGGGCAGTTCTTC; CDR3 protein: CASTAGDSGQFF
J gene: TRBJ2-1; clone size: -; V gene: TRBV29-1; D gene: TRBD1; CDR3 DNA: TGCAGCGTTCCCGGGACAGGGGACTACAATGAGCAGTTCTTC; CDR3 protein: CSVPGTGDYNEQFF
J gene: TRBJ1-1; clone size: few; V gene: TRBV18; D gene: -; CDR3 DNA: TGTGCCAGCTCGGTCAGTGACGGTGAAGCTTTCTTT; CDR3 protein: CASSVSDGEAFF
J gene: TRBJ1-1; clone size: -; V gene: TRBV4-3; D gene: -; CDR3 DNA: TGCGCCAGCAGCCAAGACGGGGCGGACGGGAAATACACTGAAGCTTTCTTT; CDR3 protein: CASSQDGADGKYTEAFF
J gene: TRBJ1-1; clone size: -; V gene: TRBV29-1; D gene: -; CDR3 DNA: TGCAGCGTTGAGGCGGCGGCGAACACTGAAGCTTTCTTT; CDR3 protein: CSVEAAANTEAFF
J gene: TRBJ1-3; clone size: -; V gene: TRBV7-3; D gene: -; CDR3 DNA: TGTGCCAGCAGCGCAGAGGGGGGAATTGGAAACACCATATATTTT; CDR3 protein: CASSAEGGIGNTIYF
J gene: TRBJ2-7; clone size: -; V gene: TRBV6-6; D gene: -; CDR3 DNA: TGTGCCAGCAGTCGACGTGTGGGGGAGCAGTACTTC; CDR3 protein: CASSRRVGEQYF
J gene: TRBJ2-1; clone size: -; V gene: TRBV3-1/TRBV3-2; D gene: -; CDR3 DNA: TGTGCCAGCAGCCAAGATTTTGGGGCGGCGACCAATGAGCAGTTCTTC; CDR3 protein: CASSQDFGAATNEQFF
J gene: TRBJ2-7; clone size: -; V gene: TRBV27; D gene: -; CDR3 DNA: TGTGCCAGCAGGATGGGAGCCAGGGAGTATACCTACGAGCAGTACTTC; CDR3 protein: CASRMGAREYTYEQYF
J gene: TRBJ1-5; clone size: -; V gene: TRBV24-1; D gene: -; CDR3 DNA: TGTGCCACCAGAGGAAGAGCTAATCAGCCCCAGCATTTT; CDR3 protein: CATRGRANQPQHF
J gene: TRBJ2-2; clone size: -; V gene: TRBV21-1; D gene: -; CDR3 DNA: TGTGCCAGCAGGCCACGAGGACGGACGAGATCGAACACCGGGGAGCTGTTTTTT; CDR3 protein: CASRPRGRTRSNTGELFF
J gene: TRBJ1-2; clone size: -; V gene: TRBV20-1; D gene: -; CDR3 DNA: TGCAGTGCCAATCAGGATGGCTACACCTTC; CDR3 protein: CSANQDGYTF
J gene: TRBJ2-5; clone size: -; V gene: TRBV27; D gene: -; CDR3 DNA: TGTGCCAGCAGTTTATTCCAGGACAGCCCCTCGGAGACCCAGTACTTC; CDR3 protein: CASSLFQDSPSETQYF
J gene: TRBJ1-5; clone size: few; V gene: TRBV18; D gene: -; CDR3 DNA: TGTGCCAGCTCACCAATCCAGGGAACCAATCAGCCCCAGCATTTT; CDR3 protein: CASSPIQGTNQPQHF
J gene: TRBJ2-5; clone size: -; V gene: TRBV11-2; D gene: TRBD1; CDR3 DNA: TGTGCCAGCAGCTTGGGACAGACCCCGGGGGAGACCCAGTACTTC; CDR3 protein: CASSLGQTPGETQYF
J gene: TRBJ1-3; clone size: few; V gene: TRBV5-4; D gene: TRBD1; CDR3 DNA: TGTGCCAGCAGCAATCCGGGACAGGGGTTTCCAAACACCATATATTTT; CDR3 protein: CASSNPGQGFPNTIYF
J gene: TRBJ1-5; clone size: -; V gene: TRBV7-2; D gene: TRBD1; CDR3 DNA: TGTGCCAGCAGCTTGACAGGGGGCAATCAGCCCCAGCATTTT; CDR3 protein: CASSLTGGNQPQHF
J gene: TRBJ1-1; clone size: -; V gene: TRBV27; D gene: -; CDR3 DNA: TGTGCCAGCAGGGGAAGTAGGAGTTTGGACACTGAAGCTTTCTTT; CDR3 protein: CASRGSRSLDTEAFF
J gene: TRBJ2-7; clone size: -; V gene: TRBV29-1; D gene: TRBD2; CDR3 DNA: TGCAGCTTTCGCGGGGGTTCCTACGAGCAGTACTTC; CDR3 protein: CSFRGGSYEQYF
J gene: TRBJ1-1; clone size: once; V gene: TRBV18; D gene: -; CDR3 DNA: TGTGCCAGCTCACCGGGGGGGGGTGCCACTGAAGCTTTCTTT; CDR3 protein: CASSPGGGATEAFF
J gene: TRBJ1-2; clone size: few; V gene: TRBV5-1; D gene: -; CDR3 DNA: TGCGCCAGCGCCCCCCATGGGGCGGAAGGCTACACCTTC; CDR3 protein: CASAPHGAEGYTF
J gene: TRBJ2-5; clone size: -; V gene: TRBV7-2; D gene: -; CDR3 DNA: TGTGCCAGCAGCCCGGGGCCTTTAAAGGGGGAGACCCAGTACTTC; CDR3 protein: CASSPGPLKGETQYF
J gene: TRBJ1-6; clone size: -; V gene: TRBV7-2; D gene: -; CDR3 DNA: TGTGCCAGCAGCTTAAAGGTACAGGGTGATTCACCCCTCCACTTT; CDR3 protein: CASSLKVQGDSPLHF
J gene: TRBJ1-2; clone size: -; V gene: TRBV10-3; D gene: -; CDR3 DNA: TGTGCCATCAGTGAGGTGTCTTGGACGGCCGCTAACTATGGCTACACCTTC; CDR3 protein: CAISEVSWTAANYGYTF
J gene: TRBJ1-1; clone size: -; V gene: TRBV6-5; D gene: -; CDR3 DNA: TGTGCCAGCAATAGTCGCACTGAAGCTTTCTTT; CDR3 protein: CASNSRTEAFF
J gene: TRBJ1-6; clone size: -; V gene: TRBV27; D gene: -; CDR3 DNA: TGTGCCAGCAGTTTAAGGGTTGGTATGACAGCATTCTCACCCCTCCACTTT; CDR3 protein: CASSLRVGMTAFSPLHF
J gene: TRBJ1-5; clone size: few; V gene: TRBV24-1; D gene: TRBD1; CDR3 DNA: TGTGCCACCAGTGCCGAGGGGGCGTGGAATCAGCCCCAGCATTTT; CDR3 protein: CATSAEGAWNQPQHF
J gene: TRBJ1-2; clone size: -; V gene: TRBV29-1; D gene: -; CDR3 DNA: TGCAGCGTTGCCGGAGGAGACTATGGCTACACCTTC; CDR3 protein: CSVAGGDYGYTF
J gene: TRBJ2-7; clone size: -; V gene: TRBV5-1; D gene: -; CDR3 DNA: TGCGCCAGCAGCCGGGAGCGTTTAAAAGACGAGCAGTACTTC; CDR3 protein: CASSRERLKDEQYF
J gene: TRBJ1-1; clone size: -; V gene: TRBV30; D gene: -; CDR3 DNA: TGTGCCTGGAGTGTACTCGGGGGGACTGAAGCTTTCTTT; CDR3 protein: CAWSVLGGTEAFF
J gene: TRBJ2-3; clone size: -; V gene: TRBV7-2; D gene: TRBD1; CDR3 DNA: TGTGCCAGCAGCTTAGGGGGGACAGGGGGCACAGATACGCAGTATTTT; CDR3 protein: CASSLGGTGGTDTQYF
J gene: TRBJ2-3; clone size: -; V gene: TRBV6-5; D gene: TRBD2; CDR3 DNA: TGTGCCAGCAGTTACTCACTAGCGGGCCCCACAGATACGCAGTATTTT; CDR3 protein: CASSYSLAGPTDTQYF
J gene: TRBJ1-5; clone size: -; V gene: TRBV6-4; D gene: -; CDR3 DNA: TGTGCCAGCAGTGACGGGGGAGTCGGGCAGCCCCAGCATTTT; CDR3 protein: CASSDGGVGQPQHF
J gene: TRBJ1-2; clone size: -; V gene: TRBV2; D gene: -; CDR3 DNA: TGTGCCGGATGGGGACGGGGGCTTGTCTATGGCTACACCTTC; CDR3 protein: CAGWGRGLVYGYTF
J gene: TRBJ2-7; clone size: -; V gene: TRBV7-3; D gene: -; CDR3 DNA: TGTGCCAGCAGCGCCGGGACCGGCCTCCCCCCGGACTTC; CDR3 protein: CASSAGTGLPPDF
J gene: TRBJ2-5; clone size: -; V gene: TRBV6-5; D gene: TRBD1; CDR3 DNA: TGTGCCAGCAGTCGGACAGGAGTCATGGGAGAGACCCAGTACTTC; CDR3 protein: CASSRTGVMGETQYF
J gene: TRBJ2-1; clone size: -; V gene: TRBV9; D gene: -; CDR3 DNA: TGTGCCAGCAGCGTAGCAACGGACAGTTACAATGAGCAGTTCTTC; CDR3 protein: CASSVATDSYNEQFF
J gene: TRBJ1-4; clone size: -; V gene: TRBV6-5; D gene: TRBD1; CDR3 DNA: TGTGCCAGCAGTTATGGACAGGGATTTGAAAAACTGTTTTTT; CDR3 protein: CASSYGQGFEKLFF
J gene: TRBJ2-2; clone size: -; V gene: TRBV3-1/TRBV3-2; D gene: -; CDR3 DNA: TGTGCCAGCAGCCAAGTGAGCTGGCTCTCCCCACACACCGGGGAGCTGTTTTTT; CDR3 protein: CASSQVSWLSPHTGELFF
J gene: TRBJ2-7; clone size: once; V gene: TRBV28; D gene: -; CDR3 DNA: TGTGCCAGCAGTTCCCTCCCGCGGGAGCAGTACTTC; CDR3 protein: CASSSLPREQYF
J gene: TRBJ1-5; clone size: -; V gene: TRBV19; D gene: TRBD1; CDR3 DNA: TGTGCCAGTAGTATAGCAGGGGGCGGCTCGAATCAGCCCCAGCATTTT; CDR3 protein: CASSIAGGGSNQPQHF
J gene: TRBJ2-1; clone size: once; V gene: TRBV6-5; D gene: -; CDR3 DNA: TGTGCCAGCAGGAGCTCCTACAATGAGCAGTTCTTC; CDR3 protein: CASRSSYNEQFF
J gene: TRBJ2-7; clone size: few; V gene: TRBV7-9; D gene: -; CDR3 DNA: TGTGCCAGCAGTTCTAACTTAAGGGGCTACGGATACGAGCAGTACTTC; CDR3 protein: CASSSNLRGYGYEQYF
J gene: TRBJ2-7; clone size: -; V gene: TRBV28; D gene: -; CDR3 DNA: TGTGCCAGCAGCTATTCCTGGGACGAGAGCTCCTACGAGCAGTACTTC; CDR3 protein: CASSYSWDESSYEQYF
J gene: TRBJ1-3; clone size: -; V gene: TRBV5-1; D gene: -; CDR3 DNA: TGCGCCAGCAGCTCCGGGACAGGAAACACCATATATTTT; CDR3 protein: CASSSGTGNTIYF
J gene: TRBJ1-3; clone size: -; V gene: TRBV12-3/TRBV12-4; D gene: -; CDR3 DNA: TGTGCCAGCAGTTGGGATTCCGGAAACACCATATATTTT; CDR3 protein: CASSWDSGNTIYF
J gene: TRBJ1-3; clone size: -; V gene: TRBV12-3/TRBV12-4; D gene: -; CDR3 DNA: TGTGCCAGCAGTTTGACGGACTTAAACACCATATATTTT; CDR3 protein: CASSLTDLNTIYF